These 6 T cell receptor beta chains share one sample of origin, sequenced in a study of Ad26.COV2.S vaccination and SARS-CoV-2 variants. Treatment reported: roughly 18 received Ad26.COV2.S at low or high dose, single or two shots; roughly five received placebo; per-sample allocation not given. The samples were gathered on day 63 after the first injection of vaccine or placebo. Using immunoSEQ multiplex PCR, the repertoire was profiled, and TCRdb retains in-frame clones only, with some absent. This sample has about 350,000 clones; roughly 90% occur once, and the top ten carry about 10%. The sequenced sample was peripheral blood, obtained in a trial of Ad26.COV2.S vaccine versus placebo. These receptors were collected from a person between 18 and 60 years old who received the Ad26.COV2.S COVID-19 vaccine or a placebo.

In its sample, this clone was seen once. DNA of the CDR3: TGTGCCTTTATAGGAGCGGGAGGAAACGAGCAGTACTTC. It codes for CAFIGAGGNEQYF. This chain links TRBV30 with TRBJ2-7; 9 bases line up with TRBD2. The V and J ends lost 7 bases and 5 bases, in that order; junction bases with no gene match: 9. CDR3 length: 13 amino acids. Germline V gene sequence: CDR1 GTSNPN, CDR2 SVGIG (reference sequence).

This clone was seen only a few times. The genes are TRBV6-5 and TRBJ2-7; 9 bases match TRBD1. CDR3 size: 14 residues. Germline V CDR1 and CDR2: MNHEY, SVGAGI. V lost 2 bases and J lost 5; bases outside the gene matches: 4. CDR3 region: CASSYVGQGHEQYF. In nucleotides, the CDR3 is TGTGCCAGCAGTTACGTCGGACAGGGGCACGAGCAGTACTTC.

The rearrangement uses TRBV28 and TRBJ2-7, with 11 positions matching TRBD1. Per the germline V gene, CDR1 is MDHEN and CDR2 is SYDVKM. Trimming removed 1 base from V and 0 bases from J; junction bases left unmatched: 2. This CDR3 contains 16 residues. The CDR3 region has the DNA TGTGCCAGCAGTTTATCCGGGACAGGGGGCTCCTACGAGCAGTACTTC. Protein product: CASSLSGTGGSYEQYF.

V is TRBV28 and J is TRBJ1-5; the D is unclear. The germline CDR1 and CDR2 sequences are MDHEN and SYDVKM. The V and J ends lost 7 bases and 7 bases respectively, with 17 bases between them. CDR3 size: 14 residues. As DNA, the CDR3 is TGTGCCAGCACCCCAGGAGGCCGAGGGCAGCCCCAGCATTTT. Residues: CASTPGGRGQPQHF.

The chain employs TRBV7-8 and TRBJ1-5, with a weak D call TRBD1 (5 bases). Germline loops: CDR1 SGHVS, CDR2 FQNEAQ. V lost 1 base and J lost 7, with 8 bases in between. There are 13 residues in the CDR3. CDR3 nucleotide sequence: TGTGCCAGCAGCTTAGAGGGACGGCAGCCCCAGCATTTT. It encodes CASSLEGRQPQHF.

CDR3 sequence: CASSQGTGSGNTIYF. The DNA of the CDR3 is TGCGCCAGCAGCCAAGGGACGGGATCTGGAAACACCATATATTTT. The V and J genes are TRBV4-1 and TRBJ1-3; the D is unclear. Between the trimmed V and J ends, which lost 1 base and 1 base, there was a span of 8 bases. The CDR3 has 15 residues. CDR1 is MGHRA and CDR2 is YSYEKL in the germline V gene.